This TCR beta chain was retrieved from a study of beta chain features in type 1 diabetes. V was cut by 4 bases and J by 3 bases, with 15 bases left in between. Germline CDR1 is MGHRA and CDR2 is YSYEKL. The CDR3 has 15 residues. Every bit of the isolated RNA underwent reverse transcription, so sequencing read expressed TCRB transcripts. This table comes from immunoSEQ multiplex PCR, and its TCRdb copy is limited to in-frame clones, with some not included. The data contain 550,000 to 850,000 clones, around 15% of them seen just once; the ten biggest clones take up approximately 0.02%. With respect to this clone: What it binds is unknown.

Findings of the study overall: For TCRB rearrangement, an influence of HLA type remained unresolved here. TCRB CDR3s from Type 1 diabetes patients were moderately but significantly shorter in all four CD4+ subsets.

This clonotype was obtained from a man younger than 35 with type 1 diabetes. The chain has TRBV4-1 and TRBJ2-5, with D possibly being TRBD1 or TRBD2 (5 bases each). The sequenced sample was naive CD4+ T cells from blood. The CDR3 coding sequence is TGCGCCAGCAGCCTACCTTCGAGGGACGAAGAGACCCAGTACTTC. It encodes CASSLPSRDEETQYF.